Below are 25 T cell receptor beta chains sequenced from a single sample in a study of Ad26.COV2.S vaccination and SARS-CoV-2 variants. Profiling relied on immunoSEQ multiplex PCR, and the TCRdb table lists in-frame clones only, not all of them. The sample has hundreds of thousands of clones, about 89% seen once. Treatment of the sample: 19 received Ad26.COV2.S at low or high dose, single or two shots; 5 received placebo; per-sample allocation not given. Material that was analyzed had been drawn on day 63 after the first vaccine or placebo injection. This sample comprised peripheral blood, obtained in a trial of Ad26.COV2.S vaccine versus placebo. These receptors were collected from a person aged 18 to 59 who received the Ad26.COV2.S COVID-19 vaccine or a placebo.

The chain couples TRBV6-2 or TRBV6-3 to TRBJ1-2; 7 bases fit TRBD1. The CDR3 extends over 12 amino acids. CDR1 MNHEY and CDR2 SVGEGT come from the germline V gene. The V and J ends lost 6 bases and 5 bases, in that order; junction bases with no gene match: 3. The CDR3 DNA sequence: TGTGCCAGCAGCCCGGGACAGTATGGCTACACCTTC. It specifies CASSPGQYGYTF.

The genes are TRBV19 and TRBJ2-4; D ambiguous. The CDR3 runs to 16 residues. V was clipped by 1 base and J by 0 bases, with 10 bases between them. Germline values: CDR1 LNHDA, CDR2 SQIVND (reference sequence). The CDR3 DNA is TGTGCCAGTAGTATAGGCAGGACCCTAGCCAAAAACATTCAGTACTTC. This codes for CASSIGRTLAKNIQYF.

V and J are TRBV15 and TRBJ2-7; D might be TRBD2 (6 bases). Per germline, CDR1 LNHNV and CDR2 YYDKDF (reference sequence). V was trimmed by 2 bases and J by 7 bases, leaving 15 bases between them. The CDR3 length is 14 residues. This CDR3 is CATSRTLEGWEQYF. In nucleotides, the CDR3 is TGTGCCACCAGCAGAACTTTGGAGGGATGGGAGCAGTACTTC.

The genes are TRBV15 and TRBJ2-7, with TRBD2 identical over 7 bases. CDR3 length: 15 residues. Germline values: CDR1 LNHNV, CDR2 YYDKDF (reference sequence). The trim removed 0 bases at V and 0 bases at J, leaving 2 bases unmatched. The CDR3 coding sequence is TGTGCCACCAGCAGAGACGGGGGGAACTCCTACGAGCAGTACTTC. Translation gives CATSRDGGNSYEQYF. Looking up the rest from reference TRBV15 and TRBJ2-7 gives the full variable domain: DAMVIQNPRYQVTQFGKPVTLSCSQTLNHNVMYWYQQKSSQAPKLLFHYYDKDFNNEADTPDNFQSRRPNTSFCFLDIRSPGLGDTAMYLCATSRDGGNSYEQYFGPGTRLTVT.

The chain uses TRBV6-2 or TRBV6-3 and TRBJ1-1; D uncertain. V dropped 3 bases and J dropped 0 bases, with 8 bases sitting between them. This CDR3 comprises 14 residues. Germline V gene sequence: CDR1 MNHEY, CDR2 SVGEGT. CDR3 bases: TGTGCCAGCAGTTATTGGGTTATGAACACTGAAGCTTTCTTT. Translated, it gives CASSYWVMNTEAFF.

The rearrangement uses TRBV5-8 and TRBJ1-2; perhaps TRBD1 as D (5 bases). This CDR3 is built from 14 residues. V was trimmed by 1 base and J by 0 bases, leaving 7 bases between them. The germline gives CDR1 SGHTS, CDR2 YDEGEE. The chain's CDR3 is CASSLTGPNYGYTF. The CDR3 bases are TGTGCCAGCAGCTTGACGGGGCCTAACTATGGCTACACCTTC.

The chain combines TRBV30 with TRBJ2-7, with TRBD1 identical over 9 bases. The V segment lost 7 bases and the J segment 5 bases; nucleotides outside the gene matches: 6. The CDR3 is made up of 12 amino acids. CDR1 is GTSNPN and CDR2 is SVGIG in the germline V gene (reference sequence). The CDR3 loop reads CASAGTGNEQYF. DNA for the CDR3: TGTGCCTCCGCCGGGACAGGGAACGAGCAGTACTTC.

The J gene is TRBJ2-7, the V gene TRBV19; TRBD1 agrees at 7 bases. V lost 3 bases to trimming and J lost 2 bases; unmatched junction nucleotides: 7. Germline V gives CDR1 LNHDA, CDR2 SQIVND (reference sequence). This CDR3 is 15 amino acids long. This CDR3 reads CASSISRDRTYEQYF. In DNA, the CDR3 is TGTGCCAGTAGTATCTCCCGGGACAGAACCTACGAGCAGTACTTC.

Of note for this clone: Distinct nucleotide sequences in the sample also encode this CDR3. The rearrangement uses TRBV27 and TRBJ1-5, with unresolved D. Trimming shortened V by 3 bases and J by 2 bases, and 5 bases separated the two germline ends. The CDR3 is 13 amino acids. Germline CDR1 and CDR2: MNHEY and SMNVEV (reference sequence). CDR3 amino acids: CASSLWGNQPQHF. In DNA form, the CDR3 reads TGTGCCAGCAGTTTGTGGGGCAATCAGCCCCAGCATTTT.

This chain links TRBV6-5 with TRBJ1-5; weak D call: TRBD1 (6 bases). There are 15 residues in the CDR3. Trimming left V 6 bases short and J 3 bases short, with 15 bases between. Germline V lookup: CDR1 MNHEY, CDR2 SVGAGI. CDR3 sequence: CASRQQGSPNQPQHF. CDR3 DNA: TGTGCCAGCAGACAACAGGGTAGCCCCAATCAGCCCCAGCATTTT.

The chain carries TRBV12-3 or TRBV12-4 and TRBJ2-1; the D is unclear. V lost 6 bases, J lost 3 bases, and 6 bases lay in between. This CDR3 contains 12 residues. The CDR3 loop is CASRQGYNEQFF. The CDR3 bases are TGTGCCAGCAGACAAGGCTACAATGAGCAGTTCTTC.

This rearrangement joins TRBV19 to TRBJ2-1, with 10 bases aligning to TRBD2. There are 15 residues in the CDR3. Losses at the gene ends were 5 bases for V and 8 bases for J; bases not matched to a gene: 9. The germline V gene encodes CDR1 LNHDA and CDR2 SQIVND (reference sequence). The CDR3 nucleotides are TGTGCCAGTAGTCGCCCTAGCGGGAGTTCGGATGAGCAGTTCTTC. As protein: CASSRPSGSSDEQFF.

This clone showed up just once. The V and J genes are TRBV5-1 and TRBJ1-1; 7 nucleotides agree with TRBD1. The CDR3 extends over 14 amino acids. Germline CDR1 SGHRS, CDR2 YFSETQ. The CDR3 spells CALQQGGGYTEAFF. CDR3 DNA: TGCGCTTTACAGCAGGGGGGTGGCTACACTGAAGCTTTCTTT.

V and J are TRBV6-5 and TRBJ1-6; D is possibly TRBD1 (5 bases). This CDR3 spans 15 amino acids. The ends were cut back, 0 bases at V and 12 bases at J, with 15 bases in the middle. Germline CDR1 is MNHEY and CDR2 is SVGAGI. Here the CDR3 reads CASSYSTRERGPLHF. The CDR3 DNA sequence: TGTGCCAGCAGTTACTCTACCAGGGAACGAGGACCCCTCCACTTT.

The chain joins TRBV30 to TRBJ1-2; the D gene is possibly TRBD1 (6 bases). The germline V and J ends were trimmed by 7 bases and 8 bases, with 17 bases remaining between them. Germline loops: CDR1 GTSNPN, CDR2 SVGIG (reference sequence). The CDR3 extends over 12 amino acids. CDR3 loop: CAFPGTPEGYTF. CDR3 in DNA: TGTGCCTTCCCCGGGACACCGGAGGGCTACACCTTC.

This clone was recorded only once. This rearrangement joins TRBV2 to TRBJ1-2, with D maybe TRBD1 (6 bases). Per germline, CDR1 SNHLY and CDR2 FYNNEI. This CDR3 spans 11 amino acids. With 7 bases removed from V and 4 bases from J, the gap between germline ends came to 7 bases. Here the CDR3 DNA reads TGTGCCAGCACGGACAGCTATGGCTACACCTTC. Protein: CASTDSYGYTF.

As for this clone: Other nucleotide sequences from this sample produce the same CDR3. The chain joins TRBV7-3 to TRBJ2-3, with D hard to call. This CDR3 is built from 14 residues. Trimming pared 5 bases from V and 2 bases from J, leaving 11 bases between. The germline V gene has CDR1 SGHTA and CDR2 FQGTGA. DNA of the CDR3: TGTGCCAGCAGCCCCGGGTCCTCCACAGATACGCAGTATTTT. It yields the protein CASSPGSSTDTQYF.

CDR3 sequence (DNA): TGTGCCAGCCGGTCGACAGTCGTACGGCAGCCCCAGCATTTT. It specifies CASRSTVVRQPQHF. V is TRBV28 and J is TRBJ1-5, with D tentatively TRBD1 (5 bases). Germline V lookup: CDR1 MDHEN, CDR2 SYDVKM. This CDR3 region has 14 residues. With 8 bases removed from V and 7 bases from J, the gap between germline ends came to 18 bases.

The chain joins TRBV19 to TRBJ2-1; D perhaps matches TRBD2 (6 bases). The CDR3 is 15 residues long. Germline values: CDR1 LNHDA, CDR2 SQIVND (reference sequence). Trimming left V 5 bases short and J 0 bases short, with 11 bases between. The CDR3 coding sequence is TGTGCCAGTAGTTCGGACGGGAGCTCCTACAATGAGCAGTTCTTC. Translated, it gives CASSSDGSSYNEQFF. Drawing the rest from reference TRBV19 and TRBJ2-1, the complete variable domain is DGGITQSPKYLFRKEGQNVTLSCEQNLNHDAMYWYRQDPGQGLRLIYYSQIVNDFQKGDIAEGYSVSREKKESFPLTVTSAQKNPTAFYLCASSSDGSSYNEQFFGPGTRLTVL.

This chain links TRBV5-1 with TRBJ2-3; the match to TRBD1 covers 10 bases. The CDR3 covers 15 residues. Germline CDR1 and CDR2: SGHRS and YFSETQ. The trim removed 7 bases at V and 0 bases at J, leaving 5 bases unmatched. Here the CDR3 DNA reads TGCGCCAGCGGGACAGGGGCTACTAGCACAGATACGCAGTATTTT. Encoded protein: CASGTGATSTDTQYF.

The rearrangement links TRBV2 to TRBJ1-2; no reliable D call. V shed 4 bases and J shed 4 bases, with 10 bases lying between them. Germline loops: CDR1 SNHLY, CDR2 FYNNEI. This CDR3 spans 13 amino acids. CDR3: CASSGVPPYGYTF. As DNA, the CDR3 is TGTGCCAGCAGTGGGGTCCCCCCCTATGGCTACACCTTC.

V is TRBV5-4 and J is TRBJ2-6; TRBD1 matches at 8 bases. The length of the CDR3 is 18 residues. V lost 4 bases to trimming and J lost 0 bases; unmatched junction nucleotides: 9. CDR1 and CDR2 from the germline V gene are SGHNT and YYREEE (reference sequence). CDR3 bases: TGTGCCAGCAGCCCCCGGGACAGGTCATTCTCTGGGGCCAACGTCCTGACTTTC. Its protein product is CASSPRDRSFSGANVLTF.

With regard to this clone: The sample holds other DNA sequences that translate to the same CDR3. The genes are TRBV5-1 and TRBJ2-7; 9 nucleotides match TRBD1. Germline CDR1 is SGHRS and CDR2 is YFSETQ. Trimming at V came to 0 bases and at J to 1 base, leaving 2 bases not matched to a gene. The CDR3 extends over 15 amino acids. The CDR3 bases are TGCGCCAGCAGCTTGGATGGACAGGGGTCCTACGAGCAGTACTTC. It codes for CASSLDGQGSYEQYF.

V and J are TRBV25-1 and TRBJ1-1; D not resolved. Germline loops: CDR1 MGHDK, CDR2 SYGVNS. V was trimmed by 4 bases and J by 0 bases, leaving 9 bases between them. The CDR3 has 14 residues. The CDR3 sequence is CASSGASMNTEAFF. The CDR3 coding sequence is TGTGCCAGCAGTGGGGCCTCGATGAACACTGAAGCTTTCTTT.

The chain uses TRBV9 and TRBJ2-6, with TRBD1 as a possible D gene (5 bases). CDR1 and CDR2 from the germline V gene are SGDLS and YYNGEE. This CDR3 spans 18 amino acids. Trimming cost V 0 bases and J 1 base, with 14 bases left between them. The CDR3 nucleotides read TGTGCCAGCAGCGTAGACCCTGGCGCAGGGTCTGGGGCCAACGTCCTGACTTTC. This codes for CASSVDPGAGSGANVLTF.